These 24 T cell receptor beta chains originate from one sample sequenced in a study of graft-versus-host responses after intestinal transplantation. TCRdb's copy holds only in-frame clones and misses some; the assay was immunoSEQ multiplex PCR. The sample lists fewer than 100,000 clones; about 83% were seen once. The sample here was PBMCs, taken 255 days after intestinal transplant. These receptors came from a human patient who received an intestinal transplant, so some T cells may come from the graft donor.

V gene TRBV4-2 combines with J gene TRBJ2-1; either TRBD1 or TRBD2 may supply D (5 bases each). Germline CDR1 reads LGHNA; CDR2 reads YNFKEQ. The CDR3 is 15 amino acids. Trimming left V 0 bases short and J 6 bases short, with 12 bases between. The CDR3 region has the DNA TGTGCCAGCAGCCAAGAAGGGACCCGTCCCAATGAGCAGTTCTTC. Translating it yields CASSQEGTRPNEQFF.

The chain carries TRBV6-1 and TRBJ2-5, with no clear D. CDR1 is MNHNS, CDR2 SASEGT, per germline. With 6 bases removed from V and 2 bases from J, the gap between germline ends came to 4 bases. This CDR3 is 11 amino acids long. CDR3 sequence: CASRVQETQYF. In nucleotides, the CDR3 is TGTGCCAGCAGGGTACAAGAGACCCAGTACTTC.

The V call is TRBV2, the J call TRBJ1-1; TRBD1 aligns across 7 bases. CDR3 length: 17 residues. From germline, CDR1 is SNHLY and CDR2 FYNNEI. With V trimmed by 6 bases and J by 1 base, 14 bases remained unmatched. DNA of the CDR3: TGTGCCAGCAGAGGAGACAGGGTATGGTTAGGGAACACTGAAGCTTTCTTT. Translating gives CASRGDRVWLGNTEAFF. Looking up the rest from reference TRBV2 and TRBJ1-1 gives the full variable domain: EPEVTQTPSHQVTQMGQEVILRCVPISNHLYFYWYRQILGQKVEFLVSFYNNEISEKSEIFDDQFSVERPDGSNFTLKIRSTKLEDSAMYFCASRGDRVWLGNTEAFFGQGTRLTVV.

This chain connects TRBV11-1 to TRBJ1-5; D not resolved. CDR3 size: 13 residues. The germline CDR1 and CDR2 sequences are SGHAT and FQDESV (reference sequence). V was clipped by 1 base and J by 10 bases, with 11 bases between them. The CDR3 loop is CASSLEVGQPQHF. CDR3 DNA sequence: TGTGCCAGCAGCTTAGAGGTAGGCCAACCCCAGCATTTT.

V usage is TRBV19 and J usage is TRBJ2-2; 7 bases are shared with TRBD2. Germline V CDR1 and CDR2: LNHDA, SQIVND (reference sequence). J was trimmed by 4 bases and V by 3 bases; bases with no gene match: 20. The CDR3 length is 20 residues. The CDR3 here is CASSMIGGGLVGIGTGELFF. The CDR3 bases are TGTGCCAGTAGTATGATAGGTGGCGGACTAGTGGGGATCGGCACCGGGGAGCTGTTTTTT.

The rearrangement links TRBV7-2 to TRBJ2-7, with a possible D match to TRBD2 (6 bases). From germline, CDR1 is SGHTA and CDR2 FQGNSA. The V and J ends lost 0 bases and 1 base respectively, with 16 bases between them. This CDR3 contains 17 residues. Written as DNA, the CDR3 is TGTGCCAGCAGCTTAGCTAAGGGACTCGTGGGGTCCTACGAGCAGTACTTC. The encoded protein is CASSLAKGLVGSYEQYF.

This chain's CDR3 is CASSSRQDPSPLHF. CDR3 nucleotide sequence: TGTGCCAGCAGTTCTCGACAGGACCCTTCACCCCTCCACTTT. V and J are TRBV6-5 and TRBJ1-6, with D possibly being TRBD1 (6 bases). This CDR3 has 14 residues. Germline V gives CDR1 MNHEY, CDR2 SVGAGI. V lost 4 bases, J lost 9 bases, and 13 bases lay in between.

The chain joins TRBV19 to TRBJ1-1; 7 nucleotides agree with TRBD1. This CDR3 is built from 15 residues. The germline CDR1 and CDR2 sequences are LNHDA and SQIVND (reference sequence). V lost 5 bases, J lost 0 bases, and 6 bases stayed unmatched. The CDR3 bases are TGTGCCAGTAGTCTCGGGACAGAAATGAACACTGAAGCTTTCTTT. Protein sequence: CASSLGTEMNTEAFF.

This clone has a single count. The chain's CDR3 is CASSLGETNQPQHF. The DNA for the CDR3 is TGCGCCAGCAGCCTCGGGGAGACCAATCAGCCCCAGCATTTT. This sequence joins TRBV5-1 and TRBJ1-5; D is undetermined. The CDR3 length is 14 residues. With 4 bases removed from V and 3 bases from J, the gap between germline ends came to 11 bases. Germline lookup yields CDR1 SGHRS and CDR2 YFSETQ.

This chain joins TRBV7-6 and TRBJ1-1; 11 bases map to TRBD1. The CDR3 runs 17 residues. With V trimmed by 5 bases and J by 2 bases, 10 bases remained unmatched. CDR1 is SGHVS, CDR2 FNYEAQ, per germline. This CDR3 is CASSLRSGQGDNTEAFF. The CDR3 region has the DNA TGTGCCAGCAGCCTGCGATCGGGACAGGGGGACAACACTGAAGCTTTCTTT.

This chain uses TRBV7-2 with TRBJ2-2; D could derive from TRBD1 or TRBD2 (7 bases each). Germline V lookup: CDR1 SGHTA, CDR2 FQGNSA. The V and J ends lost 5 bases and 7 bases respectively, with 20 bases between them. The CDR3 contains 16 residues. The DNA for the CDR3 is TGTGCCAGCAGCCCCCACAGGGGAGGGTTATACGGGGAGCTGTTTTTT. Translated: CASSPHRGGLYGELFF.

The chain's CDR3 is CATKWGGMNTEAFF. In nucleotides, the CDR3 is TGTGCCACCAAGTGGGGGGGCATGAACACTGAAGCTTTCTTT. The chain links TRBV5-6 to TRBJ1-1, with a tentative D call TRBD1 (6 bases). Trimming cost V 9 bases and J 0 bases, with 15 bases left between them. Germline lookup yields CDR1 SGHDT and CDR2 YYEEEE. The CDR3 is made up of 14 amino acids.

This chain uses TRBV5-1 with TRBJ1-3; perhaps TRBD1 as D (6 bases). The CDR3 contains 14 residues. V was cut by 0 bases and J by 7 bases, with 11 bases left in between. Per germline, CDR1 SGHRS and CDR2 YFSETQ. The CDR3 loop reads CASSLAGTLNTIYF. The DNA of the CDR3 is TGCGCCAGCAGCTTGGCGGGGACACTGAACACCATATATTTT. The variable domain in full, with the rest retrieved from reference TRBV5-1 and TRBJ1-3, is KAGVTQTPRYLIKTRGQQVTLSCSPISGHRSVSWYQQTPGQGLQFLFEYFSETQRNKGNFPGRFSGRQFSNSRSEMNVSTLELGDSALYLCASSLAGTLNTIYFGEGSWLTVV.

This chain uses TRBV29-1 with TRBJ1-2; D is undetermined. CDR3 length: 14 amino acids. V gave up 0 bases and J gave up 4 bases, with 12 bases separating them. Germline CDR1 is SQVTM and CDR2 is ANQGSEA. In DNA, the CDR3 is TGCAGCGTTGAAGACCCGGACCTGATCTATGGCTACACCTTC. This codes for CSVEDPDLIYGYTF.

The chain uses TRBV27 and TRBJ2-1; TRBD1 might be the D (5 bases). Deletions cut 2 bases from V and 7 bases from J, with 12 bases between. Germline V gene sequence: CDR1 MNHEY, CDR2 SMNVEV (reference sequence). The CDR3 runs 14 residues. The CDR3 sequence is CASSLRGGWNEQFF. The CDR3 DNA reads TGTGCCAGCAGTTTAAGGGGCGGTTGGAATGAGCAGTTCTTC.

This CDR3 reads CASSPGQGPGNTIYF. For the CDR3, the DNA is TGTGCCAGCTCACCGGGACAGGGTCCTGGAAACACCATATATTTT. The chain links TRBV18 to TRBJ1-3; 9 bases match TRBD1. Germline lookup yields CDR1 KGHSH and CDR2 LQKENI. The CDR3 is made up of 15 amino acids. V lost 3 bases, J lost 2 bases, and 2 bases stayed unmatched.

CDR3 residues: CASSPFPANTGELFF. The CDR3 DNA sequence: TGTGCCAGCAGCCCCTTCCCCGCGAACACCGGGGAGCTGTTTTTT. This rearrangement joins TRBV7-2 to TRBJ2-2; D is unresolved. CDR1 and CDR2 from the germline V gene are SGHTA and FQGNSA. This CDR3 is built from 15 residues. Trimming pared 5 bases from V and 0 bases from J, leaving 10 bases between.

The genes are TRBV5-4 and TRBJ2-1; D is perhaps TRBD2 (5 bases). The CDR3 is made up of 16 amino acids. The V end was cut by 0 bases, the J end by 0 bases, with 10 bases between. Germline loops: CDR1 SGHNT, CDR2 YYREEE (reference sequence). The CDR3: CASSLGGQSSYNEQFF. In DNA form, the CDR3 reads TGTGCCAGCAGCTTGGGCGGGCAGAGCTCCTACAATGAGCAGTTCTTC.

The chain employs TRBV6-6 and TRBJ2-7; D gene uncertain. The V and J ends lost 2 bases and 9 bases respectively, with 8 bases between them. The CDR3 is made up of 11 amino acids. CDR1 MNHNY and CDR2 SVGAGI come from the germline V gene (reference sequence). CDR3 in amino acids: CASSYGMVQYV. CDR3 bases: TGTGCCAGCAGTTACGGGATGGTGCAGTACGTC.

The J gene is TRBJ1-1, the V gene TRBV14, with D possibly matching TRBD1 (6 bases). CDR1 is SGHDN, CDR2 FVKESK, per germline. V was cut by 4 bases and J by 3 bases, with 9 bases left in between. The CDR3 is made up of 13 amino acids. The CDR3 nucleotides are TGTGCCAGCAGCCTAGGACAGTACACTGAAGCTTTCTTT. Its protein product is CASSLGQYTEAFF.

This clone was seen a few times. This chain uses TRBV4-1 with TRBJ2-6, with D perhaps matching TRBD1 (5 bases). There are 16 residues in the CDR3. Germline-derived CDR1 and CDR2 are MGHRA and YSYEKL. The V end was cut by 0 bases, the J end by 1 base, with 7 bases between. DNA for the CDR3: TGCGCCAGCAGCCAAGAGGGGCTTTCTGGGGCCAACGTCCTGACTTTC. Encoded protein: CASSQEGLSGANVLTF.

This clone was recorded many times. The chain recombines TRBV6-1 with TRBJ2-2; D is perhaps TRBD1 (6 bases). Germline V gives CDR1 MNHNS, CDR2 SASEGT. Trimming removed 2 bases from V and 1 base from J, with 8 bases in between. The CDR3 loop spans 15 amino acids. This chain's CDR3 is CASSETGQNTGELFF. The CDR3 DNA reads TGTGCCAGCAGTGAAACGGGACAGAACACCGGGGAGCTGTTTTTT.

This rearrangement joins TRBV7-9 to TRBJ1-1, with D hard to call. CDR1 is SEHNR and CDR2 is FQNEAQ in the germline V gene (reference sequence). The V end was cut by 5 bases, the J end by 2 bases, with 9 bases between. The length of the CDR3 is 13 residues. The CDR3 DNA reads TGTGCCAGCAGCCCCCCAGGTAACACTGAAGCTTTCTTT. Protein: CASSPPGNTEAFF.

The chain recombines TRBV7-8 with TRBJ2-5; possibly TRBD1 or TRBD2 for D (5 bases each). The CDR3 covers 16 residues. The V and J ends lost 5 bases and 0 bases respectively, with 16 bases between them. Germline lookup yields CDR1 SGHVS and CDR2 FQNEAQ. The CDR3 sequence: CASSRGSSGNQETQYF. In DNA, the CDR3 is TGTGCCAGCAGCCGCGGGTCATCAGGGAACCAAGAGACCCAGTACTTC.